Listed below are T cell receptor beta chains from one sample, sequenced in a study of OX40 agonist ivuxolimab in advanced cancers. TCRdb's table, derived via immunoSEQ multiplex PCR, lists solely in-frame clones and lacks some. The sample shows some 40,000 clones, about 91% of them seen only once. Here the sequenced sample was CD4+ or CD8+ T cells sorted from blood, taken in a trial of the OX40 agonist ivuxolimab. All receptors derive from an adult with an advanced solid tumor such as melanoma, head and neck, liver or kidney cancer. Each CDR3 is given with its conserved first and last residue. The D gene is left open where the match is weak. Not all rows give a size; the values are once, few, many and, for expanded clones, a class.

D gene	V gene	J gene	clone size	CDR3 protein	CDR3 DNA
NA	TRBV30	TRBJ1-1	NA	CAWSASGNTEAFF	TGTGCCTGGAGTGCCTCTGGGAACACTGAAGCTTTCTTT
NA	TRBV5-6	TRBJ2-7	NA	CASSLDPKGDEQYF	TGTGCCAGCAGCTTGGACCCCAAGGGTGACGAGCAGTACTTC
TRBD2	TRBV18	TRBJ2-1	NA	CASSSPGLAFNEQFF	TGTGCCAGCTCCAGTCCGGGACTAGCTTTCAATGAGCAGTTCTTC
TRBD1	TRBV5-6	TRBJ2-7	NA	CASSSLRQGYEQYF	TGTGCCAGCAGCTCCCTACGACAGGGGTACGAGCAGTACTTC
TRBD2	TRBV28	TRBJ2-3	NA	CASSLDGVSGVGDTQYF	TGTGCCAGCAGTTTGGATGGGGTTAGCGGGGTTGGGGATACGCAGTATTTT
NA	TRBV7-9	TRBJ2-1	NA	CASSLTSSEQFF	TGTGCCAGCAGCTTGACTAGTAGTGAGCAGTTCTTC
NA	TRBV7-2	TRBJ1-1	NA	CASSLLLMNTEAFF	TGTGCCAGCAGTTTGCTTCTTATGAACACTGAAGCTTTCTTT
NA	TRBV7-3	TRBJ2-5	NA	CASSLRSGETQYF	TGTGCCAGCAGCTTAAGAAGCGGGGAGACCCAGTACTTC
TRBD1	TRBV6-1	TRBJ1-5	NA	CASSEAQGAQPQHF	TGTGCCAGCAGTGAAGCACAGGGGGCACAGCCCCAGCATTTT
TRBD1	TRBV29-1	TRBJ1-1	NA	CSVRPGQGVTEAFF	TGCAGCGTACGACCGGGACAGGGGGTTACTGAAGCTTTCTTT
NA	TRBV30	TRBJ1-2	NA	CAWSWGREGYTF	TGTGCCTGGAGTTGGGGGCGCGAAGGCTACACCTTC
NA	TRBV7-9	TRBJ2-1	NA	CASSLGGRGKYNEQFF	TGTGCCAGCAGCTTAGGAGGGAGGGGGAAGTACAATGAGCAGTTCTTC
NA	TRBV21-1	TRBJ2-1	NA	CASSRGGLYNEQFF	TGTGCCAGCAGCCGAGGGGGACTCTACAATGAGCAGTTCTTC
NA	TRBV27	TRBJ1-4	NA	CASSFGGQFNEKLFF	TGTGCCAGCAGTTTTGGCGGACAGTTCAATGAAAAACTGTTTTTT
TRBD2	TRBV7-3	TRBJ2-7	NA	CASSSASGYEQYF	TGTGCCAGCAGCTCGGCTAGCGGCTACGAGCAGTACTTC
NA	TRBV19	TRBJ2-7	once	CASSHSYEQYF	TGTGCCAGTAGCCATTCCTACGAGCAGTACTTC
TRBD2	TRBV29-1	TRBJ2-7	NA	CSVESTSESYEQYF	TGCAGCGTTGAATCTACTAGCGAGTCCTACGAGCAGTACTTC
NA	TRBV19	TRBJ1-1	few	CASSYGDTEAFF	TGTGCCAGTAGTTATGGGGACACTGAAGCTTTCTTT
NA	TRBV9	TRBJ2-7	NA	CASSVSTGLGYEQYF	TGTGCCAGCAGCGTCTCGACGGGTTTGGGCTACGAGCAGTACTTC
NA	TRBV10-1	TRBJ2-2	NA	CASSESGESSPGGELFF	TGCGCCAGCAGTGAGTCGGGAGAGTCGAGTCCTGGCGGGGAGCTGTTTTTT
TRBD2	TRBV29-1	TRBJ2-1	medium-sized	CSVEGKSGTSGGLSSYNEQFF	TGCAGCGTTGAAGGGAAGAGTGGGACTAGCGGGGGGTTGAGCTCCTACAATGAGCAGTTCTTC
TRBD2	TRBV9	TRBJ2-1	NA	CASSVDGVAGGLNEQFF	TGTGCCAGCAGCGTGGATGGGGTAGCGGGAGGTCTTAATGAGCAGTTCTTC
TRBD2	TRBV11-2	TRBJ2-7	NA	CASSSGTSGIIHEQYF	TGTGCCAGCAGCTCGGGGACTAGCGGGATAATCCACGAGCAGTACTTC
NA	TRBV7-2	TRBJ2-7	NA	CASSPDGVSYEQYF	TGTGCCAGCAGCCCGGACGGAGTCTCCTACGAGCAGTACTTC
NA	TRBV6-6	TRBJ2-5	NA	CASSPGRNQYF	TGTGCCAGCAGCCCCGGTAGGAACCAGTACTTC
NA	TRBV5-6	TRBJ2-1	once	CASSLGMFGGTYNEQFF	TGTGCCAGCAGCTTGGGGATGTTCGGGGGAACCTACAATGAGCAGTTCTTC
NA	TRBV7-9	TRBJ1-1	NA	CASSFSGSEAFF	TGTGCCAGCAGCTTTTCGGGATCTGAAGCTTTCTTT
NA	TRBV6-1	TRBJ1-5	NA	CASSERYSNSNQPQHF	TGTGCCAGCAGTGAAAGGTACAGTAATAGCAATCAGCCCCAGCATTTT
NA	TRBV19	TRBJ2-1	NA	CASSEGFSYNEQFF	TGTGCCAGTAGTGAGGGGTTTTCCTACAATGAGCAGTTCTTC
TRBD1	TRBV4-1	TRBJ1-5	NA	CASSQIWTGVDNQPQHF	TGCGCCAGCAGCCAAATCTGGACAGGGGTTGACAATCAGCCCCAGCATTTT
NA	TRBV5-1	TRBJ1-1	NA	CASSLWETEAFF	TGCGCCAGCAGCTTGTGGGAAACTGAAGCTTTCTTT
TRBD1	TRBV4-1	TRBJ2-7	NA	CASSIGTGKSYEQYF	TGCGCCAGCAGCATCGGGACAGGCAAATCCTACGAGCAGTACTTC
NA	TRBV9	TRBJ1-1	NA	CASSVAGTPNTEAFF	TGTGCCAGCAGCGTAGCTGGGACCCCGAACACTGAAGCTTTCTTT
TRBD1	TRBV29-1	TRBJ2-7	NA	CSVVGTGGYEQYF	TGCAGCGTTGTAGGGACAGGGGGATACGAGCAGTACTTC
NA	TRBV4-1	TRBJ2-1	few	CASSQVASGWDEQFF	TGCGCCAGCAGCCAAGTGGCCAGCGGGTGGGATGAGCAGTTCTTC
NA	TRBV6-6	TRBJ2-7	NA	CASSSGTLTSYEQYF	TGTGCCAGCAGTTCGGGGACTCTGACTTCCTACGAGCAGTACTTC
NA	TRBV15	TRBJ1-1	NA	CATSSVGEAFF	TGTGCCACCAGCAGCGTAGGTGAAGCTTTCTTT
TRBD1	TRBV19	TRBJ2-7	NA	CASSPGGNEQYF	TGTGCCAGTAGCCCAGGGGGAAACGAGCAGTACTTC
NA	TRBV10-3	TRBJ2-7	few	CAISESTQGTYEQYF	TGTGCCATCAGTGAGTCGACTCAGGGAACCTACGAGCAGTACTTC
NA	TRBV4-1	TRBJ1-3	NA	CASSQRASGDSGNTIYF	TGCGCCAGCAGCCAGAGGGCTTCGGGGGACTCTGGAAACACCATATATTTT
TRBD1	TRBV27	TRBJ2-3	NA	CASSASSGQNTDTQYF	TGTGCCAGCAGTGCAAGCTCGGGACAGAACACAGATACGCAGTATTTT
TRBD2	TRBV27	TRBJ2-5	NA	CASRGLGLETQYF	TGTGCCAGCCGGGGACTAGGTTTGGAGACCCAGTACTTC
NA	TRBV5-6	TRBJ2-7	NA	CASSFGQNSYEQYF	TGTGCCAGCAGCTTCGGACAGAACTCCTACGAGCAGTACTTC
NA	TRBV12-2	TRBJ2-1	few	CASRLAYGEQFF	TGTGCAAGTCGCTTAGCGTATGGTGAGCAGTTCTTC
TRBD1	TRBV7-8	TRBJ1-1	NA	CASSLGGTGGGDTEAFF	TGTGCCAGCAGCTTAGGTGGGACAGGGGGCGGTGATACTGAAGCTTTCTTT
NA	TRBV9	TRBJ1-1	NA	CASSVGPLEVLNTEAFF	TGTGCCAGCAGCGTAGGTCCATTGGAGGTGCTGAACACTGAAGCTTTCTTT
NA	TRBV27	TRBJ1-1	NA	CASSLHRDGGTEAFF	TGTGCCAGCAGTTTACACCGGGATGGAGGCACTGAAGCTTTCTTT